This T cell receptor (beta chain) was captured in a study of cytomegalovirus exposure and HLA in healthy donors. Turning to the study itself: The 90 to 150 validation repertoires used a platform that matched the one used for the approximately 610 first-cohort repertoires, as a later analysis reported. Whole-study findings and limits: Three chains linked to CMV were shown in vitro to be specific for CMV antigens. The study flagged about 150 TCR beta chains as cytomegalovirus-associated.

The CDR3 has 17 amino acids. V was clipped by 5 bases and J by 3 bases; unmatched bases: 13. Looked up from germline, CDR1 is LNHDA and CDR2 is SQIVND (reference sequence). Assay: immunoSEQ multiplex PCR; the TCRdb copy retains only in-frame clones and omits some. The sample holds 200,000 to 250,000 clones; 75% to 90% are singletons and the top ten take over 12%. Notes on this clone: Its antigen is currently unknown.

V is TRBV19 and J is TRBJ2-1, with 7 bases fitting TRBD2. The TCR was taken from a woman in her 30s in good health and CMV-seropositive. The specimen was PBMCs. DNA for the CDR3: TGTGCCAGTAGTCCTATTAAGCGGGGCGGCTACTACAATGAGCAGTTCTTC. It specifies CASSPIKRGGYYNEQFF.